This is a list of T cell receptor beta chains from one sample in a study of blood T cell repertoires in COVID-19. Data came from immunoSEQ multiplex PCR; TCRdb stores just in-frame clones and leaves some out. This table holds some 260,000 clones, 80% to 90% found once. Input material: peripheral blood. Every receptor here comes from a woman aged 70-85 years with COVID-19, enrolled during active disease. Each CDR3 is given with its conserved first and last residue. D genes are given only for firm matches. Clone size is not always given. Where it is, it says once, few, many or a class for expanded clones.

clone size	D gene	V gene	J gene	CDR3 protein	CDR3 DNA
.	TRBD1	TRBV2	TRBJ1-2	CASSVLKQGNYGYTF	TGTGCCAGCAGTGTATTGAAACAGGGGAACTATGGCTACACCTTC
.	.	TRBV28	TRBJ1-2	CASSLSPGRANYGYTF	TGTGCCAGCAGTTTATCTCCAGGCAGGGCTAACTATGGCTACACCTTC
.	.	TRBV19	TRBJ1-2	CASSIGGRSFYGYTF	TGTGCCAGTAGTATAGGGGGCAGATCCTTCTATGGCTACACCTTC
.	TRBD1	TRBV28	TRBJ1-5	CASTLDRERNQPQHF	TGTGCCAGCACACTGGACAGGGAAAGGAATCAGCCCCAGCATTTT
.	.	TRBV30	TRBJ1-4	CAWSVRGVSEKLFF	TGTGCCTGGAGTGTACGGGGGGTTAGTGAAAAACTGTTTTTT
.	.	TRBV21-1	TRBJ2-7	CASSKRNKTVSYEQYF	TGTGCCAGCAGCAAACGCAACAAGACAGTCTCCTACGAGCAGTACTTC
.	.	TRBV7-2	TRBJ1-1	CASSLSNGGYEAFF	TGTGCCAGCAGCTTATCTAACGGGGGATATGAAGCTTTCTTT
.	.	TRBV15	TRBJ2-4	CATGYGVAKNIQYF	TGTGCCACCGGATACGGGGTTGCCAAAAACATTCAGTACTTC
.	TRBD1	TRBV5-1	TRBJ1-1	CASSGYRTGGDEAFF	TGCGCCAGCAGCGGATACCGGACAGGGGGAGATGAAGCTTTCTTT
.	TRBD1	TRBV30	TRBJ1-2	CASGQGARGYTF	TGTGCCTCGGGACAGGGGGCACGGGGCTACACCTTC
.	.	TRBV6-2/TRBV6-3	TRBJ2-7	CASSYSVAVPYEQYF	TGTGCCAGCAGTTACTCGGTCGCGGTTCCCTACGAGCAGTACTTC
once	TRBD1	TRBV19	TRBJ2-3	CASSPDREDTQYF	TGTGCCAGTAGTCCGGACAGGGAGGATACGCAGTATTTT
.	TRBD1	TRBV6-5	TRBJ2-1	CATHRTGLNEQFF	TGTGCCACCCATCGGACAGGGTTGAATGAGCAGTTCTTC
.	TRBD2	TRBV18	TRBJ2-1	CASSPAGDYNEQFF	TGTGCCAGCTCACCAGCGGGAGACTACAATGAGCAGTTCTTC
.	.	TRBV4-2	TRBJ1-1	CASSQDGQNMNTEAFF	TGTGCCAGCAGCCAAGATGGACAGAACATGAACACTGAAGCTTTCTTT
.	.	TRBV12-3/TRBV12-4	TRBJ2-7	CASSLALEQYF	TGTGCCAGCAGTTTGGCTCTCGAGCAGTACTTC
.	TRBD1	TRBV5-4	TRBJ1-4	CASSSTGGSNEKLFF	TGTGCCAGCAGCTCCACAGGGGGCTCCAATGAAAAACTGTTTTTT
once	.	TRBV7-3	TRBJ2-6	CASSLDRNSGANVLTF	TGTGCCAGCAGCCTCGACAGAAACTCTGGGGCCAACGTCCTGACTTTC
.	.	TRBV30	TRBJ1-3	CAWRSVGNTIYF	TGTGCCTGGAGATCCGTAGGAAACACCATATATTTT
.	TRBD1	TRBV7-9	TRBJ1-1	CASSPRSFRLTGGSTEAFF	TGTGCCAGCAGCCCCCGGTCTTTTAGGTTAACAGGGGGTAGCACTGAAGCTTTCTTT
.	.	TRBV7-3	TRBJ2-7	CASSFGGSYEQYF	TGTGCCAGCAGCTTTGGAGGGTCCTACGAGCAGTACTTC
.	.	TRBV6-5	TRBJ1-2	CASSYSRRGPYGYTF	TGTGCCAGCAGTTACTCGAGGCGGGGACCCTATGGCTACACCTTC
once	.	TRBV9	TRBJ1-1	CASSGPRVPTEAFF	TGTGCCAGCAGCGGACCTCGGGTCCCCACTGAAGCTTTCTTT
.	TRBD2	TRBV6-1	TRBJ2-2	CASSEVAGAIGELFF	TGTGCCAGCAGTGAAGTAGCGGGAGCAATCGGGGAGCTGTTTTTT
.	TRBD2	TRBV5-4	TRBJ2-5	CASSLGGGDLETQYF	TGTGCCAGCAGCTTGGGGGGGGGAGACCTGGAGACCCAGTACTTC
.	.	TRBV15	TRBJ2-1	CATSRAWNEQFF	TGTGCCACCAGCCGCGCCTGGAATGAGCAGTTCTTC
once	TRBD2	TRBV19	TRBJ2-5	CASSIAGGYGETQYF	TGTGCCAGTAGTATAGCGGGAGGGTACGGAGAGACCCAGTACTTC
.	TRBD1	TRBV27	TRBJ1-2	CASRFPRGSYTF	TGTGCCAGCAGATTTCCCAGGGGGAGCTACACCTTC
.	.	TRBV19	TRBJ1-5	CASSMISQSGHPQHF	TGTGCCAGTAGTATGATCTCCCAATCGGGACACCCCCAGCATTTT
.	.	TRBV7-9	TRBJ2-3	CASSIGTLQNLVSTDTQYF	TGTGCCAGCAGCATCGGGACACTTCAAAACCTTGTTAGCACAGATACGCAGTATTTT
.	.	TRBV10-3	TRBJ1-2	CAISRDGGQYGYTF	TGTGCCATCAGTCGAGATGGGGGCCAATATGGCTACACCTTC
.	TRBD1	TRBV28	TRBJ1-4	CASSPRQGWNEKLFF	TGTGCCAGCAGTCCTAGACAGGGTTGGAATGAAAAACTGTTTTTT
.	.	TRBV15	TRBJ2-3	CATSRELGRERSDTQYF	TGTGCCACCAGCAGAGAGTTGGGACGGGAGAGGTCAGATACGCAGTATTTT
.	.	TRBV10-3	TRBJ2-2	CAIRANRENTGELFF	TGTGCCATCAGAGCAAACAGGGAGAACACCGGGGAGCTGTTTTTT
.	.	TRBV5-6	TRBJ2-1	CASSFISFPSSYNEQFF	TGTGCCAGCAGCTTTATATCTTTTCCGAGCTCCTACAATGAGCAGTTCTTC
.	TRBD1	TRBV6-1	TRBJ2-2	CASSEKDRPFANTGELFF	TGTGCCAGCAGTGAAAAGGACAGGCCCTTCGCGAACACCGGGGAGCTGTTTTTT
.	.	TRBV18	TRBJ2-2	CASSRPDRNTGELFF	TGTGCCAGCTCACGTCCGGACAGGAACACCGGGGAGCTGTTTTTT
.	TRBD1	TRBV9	TRBJ1-4	CASSKGQRNEKLFF	TGTGCCAGCAGCAAGGGACAGCGTAATGAAAAACTGTTTTTT
.	.	TRBV10-3	TRBJ2-7	CAISKSGSYEQYF	TGTGCCATCAGTAAAAGCGGATCCTACGAGCAGTACTTC
once	TRBD2	TRBV11-3	TRBJ2-7	CASSPAGTSYEQYF	TGTGCCAGCAGCCCGGCCGGGACTAGCTACGAGCAGTACTTC
once	TRBD1	TRBV27	TRBJ2-7	CASRGTVISYEQYF	TGTGCCAGCAGGGGGACAGTAATCTCCTACGAGCAGTACTTC
.	.	TRBV19	TRBJ1-1	CASTRGLMNTEAFF	TGTGCCAGTACTAGGGGTCTTATGAACACTGAAGCTTTCTTT
.	TRBD1	TRBV18	TRBJ1-2	CASSQSKQGLYGYTF	TGTGCCAGCTCGCAGTCAAAACAGGGGCTCTATGGCTACACCTTC
.	.	TRBV7-2	TRBJ1-4	CASSLPQGFPSRQLFF	TGTGCCAGCAGCCTCCCCCAGGGTTTCCCAAGTCGGCAACTGTTTTTT
.	.	TRBV5-6	TRBJ2-3	CASSLGGGGGSDTQYF	TGTGCCAGCAGCTTGGGTGGAGGGGGCGGGTCAGATACGCAGTATTTT